Below, 12 T cell receptor beta chains from the same sample are listed, as sequenced in a study of beta chain features in type 1 diabetes. What was sequenced were expressed TCRB transcripts, since all of the isolated RNA had been reverse transcribed. The protocol was immunoSEQ multiplex PCR, while the TCRdb copy is restricted to in-frame clones and leaves out a portion. Of nearly 350,000 clones listed, around 7.6% are singletons. Sample: central memory CD4+ T cells from blood. These receptors came from a woman younger than 30 in good health.

The rearrangement links TRBV14 to TRBJ2-7, with D possibly matching TRBD2 (6 bases). CDR1 is SGHDN and CDR2 is FVKESK in the germline V gene. The V end lost 1 base, the J end lost 3 bases, and 13 bases lay between the germline ends. This CDR3 region has 15 residues. The CDR3 reads CASSQAWDSIYEQYF. The CDR3 DNA reads TGTGCCAGCAGCCAAGCCTGGGACTCGATCTACGAGCAGTACTTC.

The J gene is TRBJ2-3, the V gene TRBV5-1; D gene uncertain. The CDR3 extends over 16 amino acids. V lost 0 bases and J lost 2, with 13 bases in between. The germline gives CDR1 SGHRS, CDR2 YFSETQ. The CDR3 protein is CASSLELGSLTDTQYF. The CDR3, as DNA: TGCGCCAGCAGCTTGGAGCTGGGATCCCTCACAGATACGCAGTATTTT.

Ten or more counts support this clone. The genes are TRBV5-1 and TRBJ1-4; D is ambiguous. Germline V gene data show CDR1 as SGHRS and CDR2 as YFSETQ. The V gene lost 5 bases and the J gene lost 4 bases, with 9 bases spanning the gap. There are 13 residues in the CDR3. CDR3 nucleotide sequence: TGCGCCAGCAGGCGGACTGATAATGAAAAACTGTTTTTT. Protein sequence: CASRRTDNEKLFF.

This clone was seen only a few times. V is TRBV7-9 and J is TRBJ2-4; D may be TRBD1 (5 bases). V lost 5 bases and J 1 base, leaving 15 bases between the germline ends. The CDR3 extends over 16 amino acids. Germline lookup yields CDR1 SEHNR and CDR2 FQNEAQ (reference sequence). CDR3 protein: CASSPRPGMAKNIQYF. The CDR3 nucleotides read TGTGCCAGCAGCCCCCGCCCAGGGATGGCCAAAAACATTCAGTACTTC.

In its sample, this clone was seen a few times. This chain connects TRBV2 to TRBJ2-1; D gene ambiguous. Per the germline V gene, CDR1 is SNHLY and CDR2 is FYNNEI. CDR3 length: 14 amino acids. Trimming cost V 3 bases and J 9 bases, with 15 bases left between them. CDR3 residues: CASSENIPAFEQFF. The CDR3 bases are TGTGCCAGCAGTGAGAATATCCCTGCTTTTGAGCAGTTCTTC.

In this sample, this clone turned up a few times. The chain carries TRBV6-1 and TRBJ1-1; tentatively, D is TRBD1 (6 bases). This CDR3 has 13 residues. The germline V gene has CDR1 MNHNS and CDR2 SASEGT. V shed 4 bases and J shed 4 bases, with 10 bases lying between them. In nucleotides, the CDR3 is TGTGCCAGCAGTGGATACAGGGCCACTGAAGCTTTCTTT. Translating it yields CASSGYRATEAFF.

The genes are TRBV28 and TRBJ2-7; 7 nucleotides align to TRBD1. Germline V lookup: CDR1 MDHEN, CDR2 SYDVKM. V lost 6 bases, J lost 4 bases, and 3 bases stayed unmatched. The CDR3 spans 12 residues. The CDR3 DNA sequence: TGTGCCAGCAGACAGGGGCATTACGAGCAGTACTTC. The encoded protein is CASRQGHYEQYF.

The V gene is TRBV5-4, the J gene TRBJ2-5; D unresolved. The CDR3 sequence is 16 residues long. Germline-derived CDR1 and CDR2 are SGHNT and YYREEE (reference sequence). V lost 0 bases, J lost 1 base, and 13 bases lay in between. This CDR3 reads CASSLVPVGVQETQYF. In nucleotides, the CDR3 is TGTGCCAGCAGCTTGGTCCCCGTTGGGGTCCAAGAGACCCAGTACTTC. Supplemented by reference TRBV5-4 and TRBJ2-5, the full variable domain reads ETGVTQSPTHLIKTRGQQVTLRCSSQSGHNTVSWYQQALGQGPQFIFQYYREEENGRGNFPPRFSGLQFPNYSSELNVNALELDDSALYLCASSLVPVGVQETQYFGPGTRLLVL.

V usage is TRBV7-2 and J usage is TRBJ2-2; the match to TRBD2 covers 7 bases. Germline V CDR1 and CDR2: SGHTA, FQGNSA. The CDR3 length is 18 residues. Trimming removed 1 base from V and 0 bases from J; junction bases left unmatched: 8. The CDR3 nucleotides are TGTGCCAGCAGCTTAGACACGCGGGAGTACTCGAACACCGGGGAGCTGTTTTTT. It encodes CASSLDTREYSNTGELFF.

The chain carries TRBV5-6 and TRBJ2-1, with TRBD2 matching over 8 bases. V was clipped by 0 bases and J by 4 bases; unmatched bases: 3. Germline V gene data show CDR1 as SGHDT and CDR2 as YYEEEE. The CDR3 length is 15 residues. The CDR3 coding sequence is TGTGCCAGCAGCTTGGCGGGAGGGGGATACAATGAGCAGTTCTTC. This codes for CASSLAGGGYNEQFF.

V gene TRBV4-2 combines with J gene TRBJ2-3; a possible D gene is TRBD1 (8 bases). Per germline, CDR1 LGHNA and CDR2 YNFKEQ. CDR3 length: 17 amino acids. V was cut by 4 bases and J by 0 bases, with 17 bases left in between. The CDR3 spells CASSLKQGGTSTDTQYF. CDR3 nucleotides: TGTGCCAGCAGCCTTAAACAGGGGGGGACTAGCACAGATACGCAGTATTTT.

This clone was picked up a small number of times. The chain is built from TRBV28 and TRBJ1-5, with D perhaps TRBD1 (6 bases). V lost 6 bases and J 4 bases, leaving 19 bases between the germline ends. Germline V gene sequence: CDR1 MDHEN, CDR2 SYDVKM. The CDR3 is 16 residues long. CDR3 protein: CASRPEGRGTNQPQHF. The CDR3 coding sequence is TGTGCCAGCAGGCCCGAGGGCAGGGGTACTAATCAGCCCCAGCATTTT.